Listed below are T cell receptor beta chains from one sample, sequenced in a study of graft-versus-host responses after intestinal transplantation. This table comes from immunoSEQ multiplex PCR, and its TCRdb copy is limited to in-frame clones, with some not included. The table has roughly 29,000 clones, about 85% seen once; the top ten hold around a tenth. Sequencing used PBMCs, obtained 450 to 480 days after intestinal transplantation. All receptors come from a human patient who received an intestinal transplant, so some T cells may come from the graft donor. Each CDR3 is given with its conserved first and last residue. Fields, in order: D gene, clone size, J gene, V gene, CDR3 DNA, CDR3 protein. The D gene is left open where the match is weak. Not all rows give a size; the values are once, few, many and, for expanded clones, a class.

-	-	TRBJ1-1	TRBV5-4	TGTGCCAGCAGCTTGGAAGGTGTATCACATGAAGCTTTCTTT	CASSLEGVSHEAFF
TRBD2	-	TRBJ2-1	TRBV18	TGTGCCAGCTCACCACTAGCGGGGGCCCAGAACAATGAGCAGTTCTTC	CASSPLAGAQNNEQFF
-	-	TRBJ1-4	TRBV6-1	TGTGCCAGCAGGGGGGAAAAACTGTTTTTT	CASRGEKLFF
-	-	TRBJ2-3	TRBV7-9	TGTGCCAGCATCCCCCCGGGCAGGGGAACAGATACGCAGTATTTT	CASIPPGRGTDTQYF
TRBD1	-	TRBJ2-7	TRBV5-1	TGCGCCAGCAGCTTGGGACAGGGAAGCTACGAGCAGTACTTC	CASSLGQGSYEQYF
TRBD2	-	TRBJ2-7	TRBV19	TGTGCCAGTAGTATTGCGGGAGCCTACGAGCAGTACTTC	CASSIAGAYEQYF
TRBD1	once	TRBJ2-7	TRBV5-1	TGCGCCAGCAGCCCTCGGGACAGCCGCGGCGAGCAGTACTTC	CASSPRDSRGEQYF
-	once	TRBJ2-3	TRBV6-1	TGTGCCAGCAGTGAACTAGTAGGCACAGATACGCAGTATTTT	CASSELVGTDTQYF
TRBD2	few	TRBJ2-3	TRBV30	TGTGCTCGAACGGGGGGGCTTAGCACAGATACGCAGTATTTT	CARTGGLSTDTQYF
TRBD1	-	TRBJ2-7	TRBV7-9	TGTGCCAGCAGCCCGAGGGACAGGGCTTGGGGGGAGCAGTACTTC	CASSPRDRAWGEQYF
TRBD2	-	TRBJ2-1	TRBV15	TGTGCCACCAGCAGAACCCCCGGGACTACCGGCGGCAATGAGCAGTTCTTC	CATSRTPGTTGGNEQFF
-	-	TRBJ2-7	TRBV27	TGTGCCAGCAGTTTGACAGGCTACGAGCAGTACTTC	CASSLTGYEQYF
-	-	TRBJ2-7	TRBV19	TGTGCCAGTAGTATTGGAGACGGAGGCTACGAGCAGTACTTC	CASSIGDGGYEQYF
TRBD2	-	TRBJ2-1	TRBV27	TGTGCCAGCAGTTTTAGGAGGACTAGCGGGATTATGTCCTACAATGAGCAGTTCTTC	CASSFRRTSGIMSYNEQFF
-	-	TRBJ2-6	TRBV18	TGTGCCAGCTCCCCTCCAGACTCTGGGGCCAACGTCCTGACTTTC	CASSPPDSGANVLTF
TRBD1	-	TRBJ2-2	TRBV2	TGTGCCAGCGCCATGGGCCGGACAGGGGCCCCCGGGGAGCTGTTTTTT	CASAMGRTGAPGELFF
-	-	TRBJ1-5	TRBV6-4	TGTGCCAGCAGCCCGGGTCTCAATCAGCCCCAGCATTTT	CASSPGLNQPQHF
-	-	TRBJ1-5	TRBV6-6	TGTGCCAGCAGTTACGGGGGCGCTCAGCCCCAGCATTTT	CASSYGGAQPQHF
-	-	TRBJ1-1	TRBV4-1	TGCGCCAGCAGCCGCTGGAGGAACACTGAAGCTTTCTTT	CASSRWRNTEAFF
-	-	TRBJ2-5	TRBV2	TGTGCCAGCAGGGGCGGGGGCAAAGAGACCCAGTACTTC	CASRGGGKETQYF
-	-	TRBJ2-5	TRBV4-1	TGCGCCAGCAGCCAAGATACGAGGGCCCTCCGACAAGAGACCCAGTACTTC	CASSQDTRALRQETQYF
TRBD2	-	TRBJ2-2	TRBV5-1	TGCGCCAGCAGCTTTGAGACTAGCGGGACCGGGGAGCTGTTTTTT	CASSFETSGTGELFF
-	-	TRBJ2-1	TRBV19	TGTGCCAGTAGTATTAAGCAGGGACTCTACAATGAGCAGTTCTTC	CASSIKQGLYNEQFF
-	-	TRBJ1-2	TRBV5-1	TGCGCCAGCAGCCCGGGTTTCGGCTACACCTTC	CASSPGFGYTF
TRBD1	-	TRBJ1-6	TRBV30	TGTGCCTGGAGCCCCCCGGACAGGGGGTATAATTCACCCCTCCACTTT	CAWSPPDRGYNSPLHF
-	-	TRBJ2-7	TRBV6-5	TGTGCCAGCAGTTCTAACTACCCCTACGAGCAGTACTTC	CASSSNYPYEQYF
-	once	TRBJ2-6	TRBV19	TGTGCCAGTAGTATCTCGGGGTTCCTACCTGGGGCCAACGTCCTGACTTTC	CASSISGFLPGANVLTF
-	few	TRBJ2-5	TRBV5-4	TGTGCCAGCAGCTTGGAGGGGGAGACCCAGTACTTC	CASSLEGETQYF
TRBD1	once	TRBJ1-1	TRBV11-2	TGTGCCAGCAGCTTCAGGACAGGGGGTGTCACTGAAGCTTTCTTT	CASSFRTGGVTEAFF
-	medium-sized	TRBJ2-1	TRBV5-1	TGCGCCAGCAGCTTGGAGCGCACCTACAATGAGCAGTTCTTC	CASSLERTYNEQFF
TRBD1	once	TRBJ1-5	TRBV6-5	TGTGCCAGCAGTACGGGACAGGGGGACAATCAGCCCCAGCATTTT	CASSTGQGDNQPQHF
TRBD2	-	TRBJ2-5	TRBV7-9	TGTGCCAGCCTACCGGGACTAGCGTTGGAGACCCAGTACTTC	CASLPGLALETQYF
TRBD2	-	TRBJ2-3	TRBV7-8	TGTGCCAGCAGCTTAATCCAACTAGCGGGGGGTGATACGCAGTATTTT	CASSLIQLAGGDTQYF
TRBD2	once	TRBJ2-3	TRBV15	TGTGCCACCAGCAGAGGGCGCGTAGCGGGAGGGAACACAGATACGCAGTATTTT	CATSRGRVAGGNTDTQYF
-	-	TRBJ2-1	TRBV6-6	TGTGCCAGCAGCCAAGGGGACTTGAATGAGCAGTTCTTC	CASSQGDLNEQFF
TRBD1	-	TRBJ1-4	TRBV28	TGTGCCAGCAGTTTCGTTCTCCGGGGTGGACAGGGTAATAAACTGTTTTTT	CASSFVLRGGQGNKLFF
TRBD2	once	TRBJ2-1	TRBV7-9	TGTGCCAGCAGCTTAGTTGCTAGCGGGAGCGGGGAGCAGTTCTTC	CASSLVASGSGEQFF
-	-	TRBJ2-5	TRBV6-1	TGTGCCAGCAGGATTTCGGAACACCAGGGGACCCAGTACTTC	CASRISEHQGTQYF
-	-	TRBJ1-2	TRBV25-1	TGTGCCAGCAGTGAGGGGCGTGGCGGCTACACCTTC	CASSEGRGGYTF
-	-	TRBJ2-5	TRBV5-1	TGCGCCAGCAGCTTAGGGACCTTCCAAGAGACCCAGTACTTC	CASSLGTFQETQYF
TRBD1	-	TRBJ1-2	TRBV5-4	TGTGCCAGCAGAGCCGGGACAGCCTATGGCTACACCTTC	CASRAGTAYGYTF
TRBD2	-	TRBJ2-3	TRBV27	TGTGCCAGTGGAGACCCCGGGGGGGCGGGAAGAGATACGCAGTATTTT	CASGDPGGAGRDTQYF
-	-	TRBJ1-2	TRBV18	TGTGCCAGCTCACCACCGTTGGGGGCGGAAGATGGCTACACCTTC	CASSPPLGAEDGYTF
-	once	TRBJ2-7	TRBV6-1	TGTGCCAGCAGTTGGAACAGGGTTGCCTACGAGCAGTACTTC	CASSWNRVAYEQYF
TRBD2	-	TRBJ2-7	TRBV4-1	TGCGCCAGCAGCCCCCGAGCGGGAGCAGCCTACGAGCAGTACTTC	CASSPRAGAAYEQYF
-	-	TRBJ2-1	TRBV6-1	TGTGCCAGCAGTTGGGACCGGAGGGGCGATGAGCAGTTCTTC	CASSWDRRGDEQFF